A single sample is the source of the 13 T cell receptor beta chains below, sequenced in a study of blood T cell repertoires in COVID-19. TCRdb's copy holds only in-frame clones and misses some; the assay was immunoSEQ multiplex PCR. The sample comprises about 97,000 clones, roughly 85% of which are singletons, and over 2% rests with the top ten. The sample consisted of peripheral blood. The receptor source for this set is a man aged 45-65 years with active COVID-19.

This rearrangement joins TRBV10-3 to TRBJ2-1, with 7 bases matching TRBD1. V was pared by 10 bases and J by 6 bases, with 9 bases of the junction left unmatched. Germline CDR1 is ENHRY and CDR2 is SYGVKD. This CDR3 has 13 residues. CDR3 sequence reads: CATEQGKGNEQFF. Written as DNA, the CDR3 is TGTGCCACCGAACAGGGGAAGGGCAATGAGCAGTTCTTC.

The chain is built from TRBV2 and TRBJ1-2; D unclear. CDR3 length equals 13 residues. Germline loops: CDR1 SNHLY, CDR2 FYNNEI. Trimming took 0 bases from V and 6 from J, leaving 8 bases between them. In DNA form, the CDR3 reads TGTGCCAGCAGTGAAGCCCTAATTGATGGCTACACCTTC. Translated, it gives CASSEALIDGYTF.

The chain joins TRBV7-2 to TRBJ2-7; D remains unclear. The CDR3 covers 13 residues. Germline V gene sequence: CDR1 SGHTA, CDR2 FQGNSA. Trimming pared 3 bases from V and 0 bases from J, leaving 6 bases between. DNA for the CDR3: TGTGCCAGCAGCTTTGACAACTCCTACGAGCAGTACTTC. Translating gives CASSFDNSYEQYF.

The V and J genes are TRBV5-6 and TRBJ1-1; D might be TRBD1 (6 bases). CDR1 is SGHDT, CDR2 YYEEEE, per germline. Trimming took 4 bases from V and 4 from J, leaving 11 bases between them. The CDR3 is 13 amino acids. DNA for the CDR3: TGTGCCAGCAGCAGGGACACTGTCACTGAAGCTTTCTTT. This gives the protein CASSRDTVTEAFF.

The chain carries TRBV27 and TRBJ1-1; D is unclear. The CDR3 contains 14 residues. Trimming took off 4 bases at V and 0 bases at J, with 9 bases between the two ends. Germline V CDR1 and CDR2: MNHEY, SMNVEV (reference sequence). CDR3 region: CASSSAEVNTEAFF. For the CDR3, the DNA is TGTGCCAGCAGTTCAGCGGAAGTGAACACTGAAGCTTTCTTT.

V gene TRBV5-1 combines with J gene TRBJ1-6, with TRBD1 identical over 11 bases. Per the germline V gene, CDR1 is SGHRS and CDR2 is YFSETQ. CDR3 length equals 15 residues. With 2 bases clipped from V and 8 bases from J, the junction kept 3 bases outside the gene matches. CDR3 region: CASSFSGQGDSPLHF. CDR3 coding DNA: TGCGCCAGCAGCTTTTCGGGACAGGGGGATTCACCCCTCCACTTT.

The genes are TRBV10-3 and TRBJ1-4; 7 bases fit TRBD1. J was trimmed by 7 bases and V by 2 bases; bases with no gene match: 4. This CDR3 has 14 amino acids. The V gene's germline CDR1 is ENHRY and CDR2 SYGVKD. The CDR3: CAISERQGSEKLFF. DNA of the CDR3: TGTGCCATCAGTGAGAGACAGGGAAGTGAAAAACTGTTTTTT.

The V call is TRBV4-2, the J call TRBJ1-2, with TRBD1 matching over 12 bases. The J segment lost 5 bases and the V segment lost 2 bases, leaving 9 bases of the junction unmatched. Germline V gene data show CDR1 as LGHNA and CDR2 as YNFKEQ. This CDR3 contains 17 residues. As DNA, the CDR3 is TGTGCCAGCAGCCAATACGGGACAGGGGGCTCGGAATATGGCTACACCTTC. It translates to CASSQYGTGGSEYGYTF.

The chain joins TRBV27 to TRBJ2-6; D perhaps matches TRBD1 (5 bases). The CDR3 extends over 15 amino acids. Germline assignment: CDR1 MNHEY and CDR2 SMNVEV (reference sequence). V lost 8 bases and J 0 bases, leaving 11 bases between the germline ends. Written as DNA, the CDR3 is TGTGCCAGCTCCCGACAGAACTCTGGGGCCAACGTCCTGACTTTC. Residues: CASSRQNSGANVLTF.

This clone was observed a handful of times. This rearrangement joins TRBV7-2 to TRBJ2-5, with TRBD1 matching over 9 bases. The junction had 10 bases not matched to a gene; V was cut back by 7 bases and J by 4 bases. The germline V gene has CDR1 SGHTA and CDR2 FQGNSA. The CDR3 consists of 15 residues. The CDR3 sequence is CASTRTGTGLETQYF. The CDR3 nucleotides are TGTGCCAGCACCCGGACCGGGACAGGGTTAGAGACCCAGTACTTC.

The chain employs TRBV19 and TRBJ1-5; 10 bases match TRBD1. This CDR3 is built from 15 residues. J was trimmed by 1 base and V by 7 bases; bases with no gene match: 4. The germline V gene encodes CDR1 LNHDA and CDR2 SQIVND (reference sequence). CDR3 bases: TGTGCCAGTAACCCGACAGGGGGCAGCAATCAGCCCCAGCATTTT. Translated: CASNPTGGSNQPQHF.

This chain uses TRBV4-1 with TRBJ1-3; D gene uncertain. V lost 3 bases, J lost 1 base, and 13 bases lay in between. This CDR3 is 16 amino acids long. Germline loops: CDR1 MGHRA, CDR2 YSYEKL. CDR3 amino acids: CASSQPIRDSGNTIYF. The DNA for the CDR3 is TGCGCCAGCAGCCAGCCCATCCGGGATTCTGGAAACACCATATATTTT.

This clone showed up just once. The rearrangement links TRBV30 to TRBJ1-2; D uncertain. Trimming took off 3 bases at V and 0 bases at J, with 17 bases between the two ends. The V gene's germline CDR1 is GTSNPN and CDR2 SVGIG (reference sequence). The CDR3 has 16 residues. The CDR3 region has the DNA TGTGCCTGGAGGCGGGGTAAATCCGACCCTAACTATGGCTACACCTTC. It encodes CAWRRGKSDPNYGYTF.